Below, 10 T cell receptor beta chains from the same sample are listed, as sequenced in a study of blood T cell dynamics during melanoma immunotherapy. Some clones are missing from TCRdb's copy, which holds only in-frame ones; the method was immunoSEQ multiplex PCR. The sample includes around 13,000 clones, 85% to 90% of them seen just once. Stated time point: pre-treatment baseline. The sequences come from blood, collected from a patient treated with checkpoint blockade. These receptors were taken from a human donor with melanoma.

This clone showed up just a few times. The chain couples TRBV19 to TRBJ1-1; the match to TRBD1 covers 10 bases. Looked up from germline, CDR1 is LNHDA and CDR2 is SQIVND (reference sequence). The CDR3 is 13 residues long. J gave up 3 bases and V 8 bases, and 3 bases lay outside the gene matches. CDR3 nucleotides: TGTGCCAGTGGGGACAGGGGACACACTGAAGCTTTCTTT. Protein sequence: CASGDRGHTEAFF.

The chain links TRBV6-4 to TRBJ2-2, with D unresolved. The CDR3 loop spans 17 amino acids. The ends were cut back, 1 base at V and 0 bases at J, with 12 bases in the middle. Germline CDR1 is MRHNA and CDR2 is SNTAGT. The CDR3 DNA is TGTGCCAGCAGTGACTTTGGGGTTGGGACGAACACCGGGGAGCTGTTTTTT. Protein sequence: CASSDFGVGTNTGELFF.

The chain has TRBV2 and TRBJ1-6; D ambiguous. There are 15 residues in the CDR3. Germline V gene data show CDR1 as SNHLY and CDR2 as FYNNEI. V was pared by 6 bases and J by 0 bases, with 9 bases between. The CDR3 DNA follows: TGTGCCAGCAGCCGTCTCTTCTCCTATAATTCACCCCTCCACTTT. Its translation is CASSRLFSYNSPLHF.

The genes are TRBV30 and TRBJ1-2, with D possibly matching TRBD1 (5 bases). CDR1 is GTSNPN, CDR2 SVGIG, per germline (reference sequence). This CDR3 has 14 amino acids. Between the trimmed V and J ends, which lost 8 bases and 0 bases, there was a span of 16 bases. In DNA form, the CDR3 reads TGTGCCGGGACGGTGGGGGGAGCTAACTATGGCTACACCTTC. Its translation: CAGTVGGANYGYTF.

The CDR3 DNA is TGCGCCAGCAGTGAGTCGTTGGGGACCGGGGAGCTGTTTTTT. This sequence encodes CASSESLGTGELFF. This chain links TRBV10-2 with TRBJ2-2; D remains ambiguous. The germline V and J ends were trimmed by 0 bases and 5 bases, with 7 bases remaining between them. The CDR3 sequence is 14 residues long. Germline CDR1 is WSHSY and CDR2 is SAAADI.

V gene TRBV11-3 combines with J gene TRBJ2-7, with D possibly matching TRBD2 (5 bases). V shed 3 bases and J shed 6 bases, with 12 bases lying between them. Germline loops: CDR1 SGHNT, CDR2 YENEEA. The CDR3 is 13 amino acids. CDR3 bases: TGTGCCAGCAGCTTGGAGGCTGTCGGCGAGCAGTACTTC. It translates to CASSLEAVGEQYF.

This clone appeared once. This chain links TRBV27 with TRBJ1-6, with D perhaps TRBD1 (6 bases). The CDR3 is made up of 16 amino acids. Trimming removed 6 bases from V and 2 bases from J, with 14 bases in between. The germline CDR1 and CDR2 sequences are MNHEY and SMNVEV (reference sequence). The CDR3 nucleotides read TGTGCCAGCAGATGGCGCAGGGGTCCCTATAATTCACCCCTCCACTTT. Translating it yields CASRWRRGPYNSPLHF.

The chain recombines TRBV7-2 with TRBJ1-6; 9 bases are a match to TRBD1. CDR1 is SGHTA, CDR2 FQGNSA, per germline. This CDR3 spans 16 amino acids. V shed 5 bases, J shed 9 bases, and the junction held 11 bases outside the gene matches. DNA for the CDR3: TGTGCCAGCAGCAAGAGCGACAGGGGGAGGCTTTCACCCCTCCACTTT. This encodes CASSKSDRGRLSPLHF.

This sequence joins TRBV6-6 and TRBJ2-3; D possibly matches TRBD1 or TRBD2 (5 bases each). The CDR3 contains 14 residues. Germline CDR1 reads MNHNY; CDR2 reads SVGAGI (reference sequence). With 6 bases removed from V and 5 bases from J, the gap between germline ends came to 15 bases. CDR3 in amino acids: CASSPGARRDTQYF. The DNA for the CDR3 is TGTGCCAGCAGCCCCGGGGCTCGGCGAGATACGCAGTATTTT.

The gene calls are TRBV29-1 and TRBJ2-2, with 13 positions matching TRBD2. CDR3 size: 18 residues. With V trimmed by 1 base and J by 6 bases, 11 bases remained unmatched. The germline gives CDR1 SQVTM, CDR2 ANQGSEA. The CDR3 region has the DNA TGCAGCGTTGAAGGGTTTACTAGCGGGAGGGCCGTTTCCGGGGAGCTGTTTTTT. It yields the protein CSVEGFTSGRAVSGELFF.